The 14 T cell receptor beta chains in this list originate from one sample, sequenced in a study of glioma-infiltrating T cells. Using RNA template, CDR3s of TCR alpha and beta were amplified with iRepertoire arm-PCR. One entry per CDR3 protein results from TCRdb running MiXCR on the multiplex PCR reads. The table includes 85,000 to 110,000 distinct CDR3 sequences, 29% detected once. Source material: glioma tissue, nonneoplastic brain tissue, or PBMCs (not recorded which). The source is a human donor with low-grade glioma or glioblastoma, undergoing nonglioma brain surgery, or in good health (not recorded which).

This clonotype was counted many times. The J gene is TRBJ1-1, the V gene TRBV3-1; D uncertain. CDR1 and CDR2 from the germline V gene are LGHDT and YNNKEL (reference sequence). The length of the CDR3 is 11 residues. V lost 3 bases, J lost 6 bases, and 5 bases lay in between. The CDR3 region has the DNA TGTGCCAGCAGCCATATGTCTGAAGCTTTCTTT. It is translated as CASSHMSEAFF.

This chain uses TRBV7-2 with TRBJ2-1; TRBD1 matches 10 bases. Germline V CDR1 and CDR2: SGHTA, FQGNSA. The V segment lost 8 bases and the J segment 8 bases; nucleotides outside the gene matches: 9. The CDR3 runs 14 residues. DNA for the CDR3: TGTGCCAGCGTCAGACAGGGGGCCGGCGATGAGCAGTTCTTC. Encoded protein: CASVRQGAGDEQFF.

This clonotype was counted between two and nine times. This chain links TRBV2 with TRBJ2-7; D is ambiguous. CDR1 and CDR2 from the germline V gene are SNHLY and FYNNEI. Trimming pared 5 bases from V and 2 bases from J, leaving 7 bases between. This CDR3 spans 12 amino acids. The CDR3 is CASSSRPYEQYF. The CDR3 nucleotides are TGTGCCAGCAGTTCACGACCCTACGAGCAGTACTTC.

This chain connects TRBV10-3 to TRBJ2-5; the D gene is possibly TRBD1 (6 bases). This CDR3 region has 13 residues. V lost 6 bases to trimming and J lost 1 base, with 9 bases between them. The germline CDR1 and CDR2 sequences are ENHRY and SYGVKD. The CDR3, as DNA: TGTGCCATCAGGGGACACCCCCAAGAGACCCAGTACTTC. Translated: CAIRGHPQETQYF.

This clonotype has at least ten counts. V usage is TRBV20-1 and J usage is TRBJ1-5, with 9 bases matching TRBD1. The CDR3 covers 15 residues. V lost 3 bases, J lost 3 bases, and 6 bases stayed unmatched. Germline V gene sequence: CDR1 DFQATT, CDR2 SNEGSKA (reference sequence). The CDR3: CSASPGQGFNQPQHF. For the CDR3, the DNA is TGCAGTGCTAGTCCGGGACAGGGATTCAATCAGCCCCAGCATTTT.

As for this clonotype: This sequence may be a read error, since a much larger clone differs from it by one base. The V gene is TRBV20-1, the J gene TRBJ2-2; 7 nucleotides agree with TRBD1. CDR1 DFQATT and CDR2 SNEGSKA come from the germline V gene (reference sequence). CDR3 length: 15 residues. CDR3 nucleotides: TGCAGTGCTAGATTGGGACAGACGAACACCGGGAAGCTGTTTTTT. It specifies CSARLGQTNTGKLFF.

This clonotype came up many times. CDR3 bases: TGTGCCAGCAGTTACTCTAGCGGGGTCACCTACGAGCAGTACTTC. Its translation is CASSYSSGVTYEQYF. This chain joins TRBV6-6 and TRBJ2-7; 8 bases fit TRBD2. The CDR3 totals 15 residues. CDR1 and CDR2 from the germline V gene are MNHNY and SVGAGI (reference sequence). Trimming at V came to 0 bases and at J to 2 bases, leaving 3 bases not matched to a gene.

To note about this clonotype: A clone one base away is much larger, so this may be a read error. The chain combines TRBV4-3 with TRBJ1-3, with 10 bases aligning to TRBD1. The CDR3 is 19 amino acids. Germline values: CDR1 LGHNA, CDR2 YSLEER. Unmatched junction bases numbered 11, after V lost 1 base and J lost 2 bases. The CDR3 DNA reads TGCGCCAGCAGCCAAGGATTCTGGGACAGGGGACCTCCTGGAAACACCATATATTTT. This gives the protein CASSQGFWDRGPPGNTIYF.

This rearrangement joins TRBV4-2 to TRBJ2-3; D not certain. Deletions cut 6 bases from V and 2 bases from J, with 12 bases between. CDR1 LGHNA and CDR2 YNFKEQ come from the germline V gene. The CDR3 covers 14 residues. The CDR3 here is CASRQISATDTQYF. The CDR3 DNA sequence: TGTGCCAGCAGACAGATTTCGGCCACAGATACGCAGTATTTT.

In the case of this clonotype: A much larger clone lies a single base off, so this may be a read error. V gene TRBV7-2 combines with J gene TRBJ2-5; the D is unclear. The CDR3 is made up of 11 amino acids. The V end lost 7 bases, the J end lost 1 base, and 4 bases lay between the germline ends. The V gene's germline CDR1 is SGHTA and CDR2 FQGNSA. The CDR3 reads CASIGQETQYF. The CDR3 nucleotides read TGTGCCAGCATCGGCCAAGAGACCCAGTACTTC.

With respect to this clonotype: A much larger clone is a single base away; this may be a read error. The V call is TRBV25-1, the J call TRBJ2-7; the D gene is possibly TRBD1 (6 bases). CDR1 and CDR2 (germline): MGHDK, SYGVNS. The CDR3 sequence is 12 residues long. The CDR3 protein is CASSPQGNEQCF. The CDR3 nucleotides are TGTGCCAGCAGTCCTCAGGGGAACGAGCAGTGCTTC.

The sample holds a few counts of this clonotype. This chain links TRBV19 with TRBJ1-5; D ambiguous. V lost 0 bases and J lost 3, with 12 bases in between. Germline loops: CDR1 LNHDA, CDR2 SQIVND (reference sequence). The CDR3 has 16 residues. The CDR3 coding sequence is TGTGCCAGTAGTATAGATCGGGGTGGCGACAATCAGCCCCAGCATTTT. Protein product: CASSIDRGGDNQPQHF.

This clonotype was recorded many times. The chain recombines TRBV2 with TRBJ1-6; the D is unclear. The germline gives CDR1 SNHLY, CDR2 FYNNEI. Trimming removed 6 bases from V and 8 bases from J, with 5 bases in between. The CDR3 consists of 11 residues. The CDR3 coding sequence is TGTGCCAGCAGGACGGATTCACCCCTCCACTTT. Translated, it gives CASRTDSPLHF.

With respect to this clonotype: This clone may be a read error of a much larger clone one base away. The CDR3 reads CASSWALRQGRFYEQYF. The CDR3 coding sequence is TGTGCCAGCAGTTGGGCCCTCCGACAGGGGCGTTTCTACGAGCAGTACTTC. The chain combines TRBV6-5 with TRBJ2-7; 8 nucleotides agree with TRBD1. Germline CDR1 MNHEY, CDR2 SVGAGI. V trimming: 4 bases; J trimming: 3 bases; junction bases outside the gene matches: 14. The CDR3 consists of 17 residues.